This T cell receptor (beta chain) was captured by sequencing in a study of blood T cells in healthy people across ages. Findings and limits, study-wide: The percentage of naive T cells correlated strongly with TCR beta diversity. No conclusive comparison of naive versus antigen-experienced cells was possible with unsorted PBMCs.

The CDR3 runs to 14 residues. Sample-barcoded 5' priming and a J-beta primer mix drove a second PCR of roughly 7 to 11 cycles. Each of the cDNA molecules was tagged by a template-switch adaptor with 12 random nucleotides. One entry per CDR3 protein results from TCRdb running MiXCR on the 5' RACE reads. The sample holds hundreds of thousands of distinct CDR3 sequences, 45% to 70% seen once. Every donor provided approximately 9.2 milliliters of peripheral blood. A note on this clonotype: What it recognizes is unknown.

The sample comprised blood. The sequence came from a man aged 35-49 years in good health. The rearrangement links TRBV21-1 to TRBJ2-7; the listed D gene, TRBD1, was not tested against the DNA. TRBV21-1 is noted as a pseudogene. The CDR3 DNA reads TGTGCCAGCAGCACAGGGGGCACGTCCTACGAGCAGTACTTC. It is translated as CASSTGGTSYEQYF.